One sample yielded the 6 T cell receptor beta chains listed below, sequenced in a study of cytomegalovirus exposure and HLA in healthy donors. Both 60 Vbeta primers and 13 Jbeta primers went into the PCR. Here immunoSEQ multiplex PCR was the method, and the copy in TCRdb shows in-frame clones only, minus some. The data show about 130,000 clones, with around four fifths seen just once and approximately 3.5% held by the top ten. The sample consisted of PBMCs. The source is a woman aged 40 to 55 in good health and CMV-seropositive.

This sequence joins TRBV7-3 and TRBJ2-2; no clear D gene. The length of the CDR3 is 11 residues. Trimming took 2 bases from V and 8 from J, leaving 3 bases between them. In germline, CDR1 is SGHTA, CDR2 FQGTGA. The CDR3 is CASSLSGELFF. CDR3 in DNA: TGTGCCAGCAGCTTATCTGGGGAGCTGTTTTTT.

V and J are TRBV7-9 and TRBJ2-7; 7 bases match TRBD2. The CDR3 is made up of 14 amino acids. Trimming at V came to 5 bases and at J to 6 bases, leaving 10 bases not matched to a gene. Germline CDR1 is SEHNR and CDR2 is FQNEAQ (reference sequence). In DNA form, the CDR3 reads TGTGCCAGCAGCCCCTTTGGGGGAGGGGCCGAGCAGTACTTC. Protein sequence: CASSPFGGGAEQYF. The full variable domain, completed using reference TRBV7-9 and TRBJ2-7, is DTGVSQNPRHKITKRGQNVTFRCDPISEHNRLYWYRQTLGQGPEFLTYFQNEAQLEKSRLLSDRFSAERPKGSFSTLEIQRTEQGDSAMYLCASSPFGGGAEQYFGPGTRLTVT.

CDR3 nucleotides: TGTGCCAGCAAAATAAGGCCGGCTAGCAGTCCCTACGAGCAGTACTTC. Residues: CASKIRPASSPYEQYF. The J gene is TRBJ2-7, the V gene TRBV27; a possible D gene is TRBD2 (5 bases). The length of the CDR3 is 16 residues. The V end was cut by 7 bases, the J end by 2 bases, with 21 bases between. Germline values: CDR1 MNHEY, CDR2 SMNVEV (reference sequence).

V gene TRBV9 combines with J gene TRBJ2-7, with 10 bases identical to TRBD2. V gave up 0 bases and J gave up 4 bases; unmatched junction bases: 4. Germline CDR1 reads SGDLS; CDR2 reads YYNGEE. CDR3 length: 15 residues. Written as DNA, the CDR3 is TGTGCCAGCAGCGTAGAGGGGACTAGCGTTTACGAGCAGTACTTC. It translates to CASSVEGTSVYEQYF. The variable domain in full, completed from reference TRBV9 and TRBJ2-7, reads DSGVTQTPKHLITATGQRVTLRCSPRSGDLSVYWYQQSLDQGLQFLIQYYNGEERAKGNILERFSAQQFPDLHSELNLSSLELGDSALYFCASSVEGTSVYEQYFGPGTRLTVT.

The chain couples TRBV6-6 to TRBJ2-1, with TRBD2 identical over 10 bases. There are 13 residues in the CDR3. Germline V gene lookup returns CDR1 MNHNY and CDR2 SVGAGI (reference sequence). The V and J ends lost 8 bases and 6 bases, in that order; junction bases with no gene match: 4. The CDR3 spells CASCSSGSNEQFF. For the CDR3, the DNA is TGTGCCAGCTGTTCTAGCGGGAGCAATGAGCAGTTCTTC.

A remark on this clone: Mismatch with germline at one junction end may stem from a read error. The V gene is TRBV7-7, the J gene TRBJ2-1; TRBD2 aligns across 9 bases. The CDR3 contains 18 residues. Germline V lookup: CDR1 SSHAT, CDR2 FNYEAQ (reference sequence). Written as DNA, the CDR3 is TGTGCTAGCAGCTCCGGGTTGGGACTAGCTCACCCCGGCGGTGAGCAGTTCTTC. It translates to CASSSGLGLAHPGGEQFF.